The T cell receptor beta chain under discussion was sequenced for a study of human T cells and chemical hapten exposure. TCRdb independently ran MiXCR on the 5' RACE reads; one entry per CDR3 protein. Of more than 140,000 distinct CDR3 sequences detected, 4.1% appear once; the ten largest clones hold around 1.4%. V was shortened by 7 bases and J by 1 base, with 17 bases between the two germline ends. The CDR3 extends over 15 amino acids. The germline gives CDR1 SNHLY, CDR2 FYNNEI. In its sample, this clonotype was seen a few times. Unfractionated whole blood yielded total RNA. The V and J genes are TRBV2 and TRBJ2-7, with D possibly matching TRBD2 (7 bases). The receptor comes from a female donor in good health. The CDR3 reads CASTLGGAESYEQYF. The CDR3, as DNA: TGTGCCAGCACCCTTGGGGGGGCAGAGTCCTACGAGCAGTACTTC.